This entry describes one T cell receptor (beta chain). Indicated time point: patch test 1, 2 weeks after DPC sensitization. Indicated treatment: therapeutic diphenylcyclopropenone sensitization with weekly scalp DPC. Trimming removed 7 bases from V and 4 bases from J, with 26 bases in between. Germline V CDR1 and CDR2: MNHEY, SVGEGT. The CDR3 has 17 residues. TCRdb recomputed calls from the RACE reads with MiXCR, one row per CDR3 protein. The sample lists roughly 190,000 distinct CDR3 sequences; approximately 20% were seen once. This record comes from a study of human T cells and chemical hapten exposure. Across the whole study: The study enrolled mostly female patients with alopecia areata, totalis or universalis.

This clonotype was sampled from a woman aged 45-60 years with alopecia areata. Some clones in this sample may be carry-over from other donors' samples. The sequenced sample was whole blood, obtained in connection with sensitization to the hapten diphenylcyclopropenone (DPC). This chain uses TRBV6-2 or TRBV6-3 with TRBJ2-7; D not certain. The CDR3 reads CASTRNLLPVSLYEQYF. The CDR3 bases are TGTGCCAGCACCCGCAACCTTTTGCCGGTCTCGTTATACGAGCAGTACTTC.